This TCR beta chain was identified in a study of CD4 T cells in relation to SARS-CoV-2 and coronaviruses listed by TCRdb under 2021. Broadly, across the study: In the ViraFEST assay, PBMCs were grown with antigen for 9 to 10 days, and TCR beta CDR3s were then sequenced to identify antigen-specific clonal expansions. Shared crossreactive spike epitopes were mapped to their HLA restriction using patient-derived lymphoblastoid cell lines. At the level of individual TCR clonotypes, the study measured memory CD4+ T cell crossreactivity between SARS-CoV-2 spike protein and common cold coronavirus spike proteins. The Adaptive Biotechnologies TCR-sequencing kit was used for samples from a few pre-COVID donors and for the naive versus memory experiments, whereas the other data were Illumina-based. A different, Illumina-based TCR-beta assay was used to sequence expansion assays from other donors in the study. An HIV-1 Nef peptide pool or a culture without peptide was used as the negative reference condition. Findings and caveats that apply to the study as a whole: Because the crossreactivity analysis focused on spike protein, crossreactivity against other viral proteins was not assessed. Because no donor provided both pre-pandemic and post-infection samples, tracing the source of pre-existing responses was limited. Small numbers of patients and of tested TCRs limited the study. Compared with monoreactive clones, crossreactive clones had significantly weaker SARS-CoV-2-driven expansion, a result consistent with antigenic imprinting. Memory CD4+ clonotypes crossrecognizing SARS-CoV-2 and at least one common cold coronavirus spike were found in around three fifths of donors.

On this clone: Its antigen has not been determined. Base qualities are not recorded, but no much larger clone differs from it by a single base.

The method was the immunoSEQ multiplex PCR assay. On the authors' methods: During preprocessing, nonproductive sequences were removed, along with CDR3s that did not begin with C, did not end with F or W, or were shorter than 7 amino acids. Antigen-specific clonotypes were called with the MANAFEST web app on the basis of expansion relative to the reference and to other culture wells. A clone was considered positive if significant expansion relative to the reference culture was observed in 2 of 3 replicate wells at an FDR below 0.05. For a clone to be considered positive, significant expansion relative to all other tandem wells and an odds ratio above 5 were also required. CDR3 homology was measured as pairwise Levenshtein distance, computed with the stringdist R package after trimming three terminal residues from each end. TCRdb mirrors the immuneACCESS table, restricted to in-frame sequences. Some clones are absent from its copies; in checked studies, under half trace to an unresolved V gene, and the reason for the others is unknown. Clone size and the V and J calls come from that table; the DNA yielded D and trimming. This sample has tens of thousands of clones in its table, and 77% of those were observed once. Roughly 16% of the sample goes to the ten largest clones.

CD4+ T cells from unexposed donors were collected before the COVID-19 pandemic (2011-2018). Following 10 days of culture, the EasySep CD4+ T cell isolation kit was used to isolate CD4+ T cells. As cell numbers permitted, CD4+ T cells from unexposed donors were tested for reactivity to SARS-CoV-2 S and N and to four common cold coronavirus spike pools. Each well received two million PBMCs, cultured in IMDM supplemented with around 5% human AB serum and around 9 IU/ml IL-2. Half of the culture medium was replaced with fresh IL-2-containing medium on days 3 and 7. In general, every peptide culture condition was set up in three replicate wells. Leukapheresis product for the unexposed donors was bought commercially. PBMCs were isolated from leukapheresis product or whole blood by Ficoll-Paque PLUS gradient centrifugation. PBMCs were either cryopreserved at -140°C or used fresh in the expansion assay. The QIAamp Micro DNA Kit was used to extract genomic DNA from the CD4+ T cells.

The sequence was obtained from a human donor in good health. The sequencing input was CD4+ T cells from PBMCs, cultured in vitro.

The nucleotide sequence is TGTGCCAGCTCACCAACAGGGAGGGCAGATACGCAGTATTTT. The translation is CASSPTGRADTQYF. Recombination joined TRBV18 with TRBJ2-3, with TRBD2 perhaps the D gene, on 7 matching bases. Reading the germline V gene gives CDR1 KGHSH and CDR2 LQKENI. The CDR3, cysteine through phenylalanine, is 14 amino acids long. This entry keeps only the CDR3 DNA: 42 bases, framed from base 1. Trimming takes 2 bases from V and 4 bases from J, and the germline ends sit 10 bases apart.